Below, 7 T cell receptor beta chains from the same sample are listed, as sequenced in a study of blood T cell repertoires in COVID-19. Generated by immunoSEQ multiplex PCR, the TCRdb table keeps only in-frame clones and is missing some. Of around 31,000 clones listed, roughly nine tenths are singletons. The sample consisted of peripheral blood. All receptors come from an elderly man with acute or convalescent COVID-19.

The chain employs TRBV19 and TRBJ1-2; TRBD1 might be the D (6 bases). With 4 bases removed from V and 8 bases from J, the gap between germline ends came to 11 bases. Germline V gene data show CDR1 as LNHDA and CDR2 as SQIVND (reference sequence). The CDR3 covers 12 residues. CDR3 bases: TGTGCCAGTAGTAAAATGGACAGAGGCTACACCTTC. This sequence encodes CASSKMDRGYTF.

J is TRBJ2-3 and V is TRBV7-2, with TRBD2 as a possible D gene (6 bases). The V end lost 5 bases, the J end lost 4 bases, and 16 bases lay between the germline ends. This CDR3 has 15 amino acids. CDR1 and CDR2 from the germline V gene are SGHTA and FQGNSA. CDR3 nucleotides: TGTGCCAGCAGCCCAAGACTAGAATGGGCAGATACGCAGTATTTT. This translates into CASSPRLEWADTQYF.

V usage is TRBV10-3 and J usage is TRBJ1-2, with 12 bases matching TRBD1. Losses at the gene ends were 7 bases for V and 6 bases for J; bases not matched to a gene: 3. In germline, CDR1 is ENHRY, CDR2 SYGVKD. This CDR3 spans 13 amino acids. As DNA, the CDR3 is TGTGCCATCACCGGGACAGGGGGCGATGGCTACACCTTC. Protein product: CAITGTGGDGYTF.

The rearrangement links TRBV5-1 to TRBJ2-3, with 9 bases aligning to TRBD1. Trimming cost V 4 bases and J 2 bases; bases outside gene matches: 5. The CDR3 totals 15 residues. Germline assignment: CDR1 SGHRS and CDR2 YFSETQ. The CDR3 DNA follows: TGCGCCAGCAGCCTACAGGGGGCCTACACAGATACGCAGTATTTT. Translated, it gives CASSLQGAYTDTQYF.

The rearrangement joins TRBV5-1 to TRBJ2-3, with D tentatively TRBD2 (7 bases). V dropped 4 bases and J dropped 0 bases, with 15 bases sitting between them. CDR1 is SGHRS, CDR2 YFSETQ, per germline. This CDR3 is built from 16 residues. The CDR3 sequence is CASSPGGGESTDTQYF. In nucleotides, the CDR3 is TGCGCCAGCAGCCCGGGGGGCGGGGAGAGCACAGATACGCAGTATTTT.

This clone was seen more than once but under ten times. V is TRBV19 and J is TRBJ2-2; maybe TRBD1 (5 bases). Deletions cut 2 bases from V and 2 bases from J, with 12 bases between. This CDR3 contains 16 residues. Per the germline V gene, CDR1 is LNHDA and CDR2 is SQIVND (reference sequence). CDR3 sequence reads: CASSIRSTGNTGELFF. The CDR3 nucleotides read TGTGCCAGTAGTATAAGGTCCACAGGTAACACCGGGGAGCTGTTTTTT.

This clone was observed a handful of times. V usage is TRBV18 and J usage is TRBJ2-1, with 9 nucleotides matching TRBD1. Germline V gives CDR1 KGHSH, CDR2 LQKENI. J lost 7 bases, V lost 2 bases, and 6 bases had no gene match. The CDR3 has 15 residues. The CDR3 coding sequence is TGTGCCAGCTCACCAGCACAGGGGGCAGGGAATGAGCAGTTCTTC. As protein: CASSPAQGAGNEQFF.